One and the same sample provided the 25 T cell receptor beta chains below, sequenced in a study of cytomegalovirus exposure and HLA in healthy donors. 13 Jbeta primers and 60 Vbeta primers were used for the PCR. The protocol was immunoSEQ multiplex PCR, while the TCRdb copy is restricted to in-frame clones and leaves out a portion. The data show around 53,000 clones, roughly four fifths seen once. Sequencing was carried out using PBMCs. The receptors were gathered from a man over 45 in good health and CMV-seronegative.

This clone has more than one count but fewer than ten. The chain employs TRBV9 and TRBJ1-4; no clear D. CDR3 length: 14 residues. Trimming removed 3 bases from V and 3 bases from J, with 9 bases in between. The V gene's germline CDR1 is SGDLS and CDR2 YYNGEE. The CDR3 is CASSGVGPNEKLFF. CDR3 in DNA: TGTGCCAGCAGCGGGGTGGGCCCTAATGAAAAACTGTTTTTT. Drawing the rest from reference TRBV9 and TRBJ1-4, the complete variable domain is DSGVTQTPKHLITATGQRVTLRCSPRSGDLSVYWYQQSLDQGLQFLIQYYNGEERAKGNILERFSAQQFPDLHSELNLSSLELGDSALYFCASSGVGPNEKLFFGSGTQLSVL.

This clone appeared a few times. The chain uses TRBV5-5 and TRBJ1-1, with TRBD1 matching over 7 bases. J was trimmed by 1 base and V by 3 bases; bases with no gene match: 0. Germline V gene sequence: CDR1 SGHKS, CDR2 YYEKEE (reference sequence). The CDR3 contains 13 residues. Here the CDR3 DNA reads TGTGCCAGCAGCTGGGACAGGAACACTGAAGCTTTCTTT. Residues: CASSWDRNTEAFF.

This clone occurred a few times. This chain uses TRBV30 with TRBJ2-1; 8 bases align to TRBD2. The CDR3 loop spans 12 amino acids. V lost 5 bases and J lost 8; bases outside the gene matches: 5. The germline V gene encodes CDR1 GTSNPN and CDR2 SVGIG (reference sequence). In DNA, the CDR3 is TGTGCCTGGGCTAGCGGGTTGTATGAGCAGTTCTTC. This encodes CAWASGLYEQFF.

A single count supports this clone. Other nucleotide sequences in the sample specify the same CDR3. The chain recombines TRBV29-1 with TRBJ2-1; 16 nucleotides align to TRBD2. The CDR3 is made up of 16 amino acids. V was pared by 8 bases and J by 6 bases, with 10 bases of the junction left unmatched. Germline V gene lookup returns CDR1 SQVTM and CDR2 ANQGSEA. CDR3: CSLAGLAGGPSNEQFF. The CDR3 DNA sequence: TGCAGCCTCGCGGGACTAGCGGGGGGGCCTTCCAATGAGCAGTTCTTC.

V and J are TRBV6-4 and TRBJ2-3; 7 bases line up with TRBD2. CDR1 and CDR2 (germline): MRHNA, SNTAGT. V lost 0 bases to trimming and J lost 4 bases; unmatched junction nucleotides: 4. The CDR3 length is 15 residues. The CDR3 sequence is CASSDSGSGPDTQYF. In nucleotides, the CDR3 is TGTGCCAGCAGTGACTCTGGTAGCGGGCCAGATACGCAGTATTTT.

The chain has TRBV19 and TRBJ1-4, with D perhaps TRBD1 (5 bases). Germline V gene lookup returns CDR1 LNHDA and CDR2 SQIVND (reference sequence). With 2 bases removed from V and 5 bases from J, the gap between germline ends came to 21 bases. This CDR3 has 18 amino acids. CDR3 sequence reads: CASSIMFSSSGSNEKLFF. CDR3 DNA sequence: TGTGCCAGTAGTATAATGTTCTCATCCTCAGGGTCCAATGAAAAACTGTTTTTT.

The chain is built from TRBV5-5 and TRBJ1-5, with a tentative D call TRBD1 (6 bases). The germline CDR1 and CDR2 sequences are SGHKS and YYEKEE (reference sequence). The CDR3 runs to 15 residues. Trimming stripped 4 bases from V and 0 bases from J, with 11 bases between. The CDR3 sequence: CASSGGGSSNQPQHF. CDR3 bases: TGTGCCAGCAGCGGGGGGGGCAGTAGCAATCAGCCCCAGCATTTT.

The V gene is TRBV4-1, the J gene TRBJ1-5; D not resolved. Germline V gene data show CDR1 as MGHRA and CDR2 as YSYEKL. Trimming stripped 2 bases from V and 6 bases from J, with 23 bases between. CDR3 length equals 18 residues. The CDR3 DNA sequence: TGCGCCAGCAGCCAAAAAACAGAAACCGAGGGATGGCCTCAGCCCCAGCATTTT. This codes for CASSQKTETEGWPQPQHF.

The rearrangement joins TRBV15 to TRBJ1-5; 9 nucleotides line up with TRBD1. Germline loops: CDR1 LNHNV, CDR2 YYDKDF (reference sequence). This CDR3 is 15 amino acids long. The trim removed 3 bases at V and 6 bases at J, leaving 6 bases unmatched. The CDR3 nucleotides read TGTGCCACCAGCAGGGACAGGGGATCTCCTCAGCCCCAGCATTTT. It codes for CATSRDRGSPQPQHF.

This clone has more than one count but fewer than ten. This chain connects TRBV29-1 to TRBJ2-2, with D tentatively TRBD1 (5 bases). Trimming left V 5 bases short and J 2 bases short, with 9 bases between. Germline CDR1 is SQVTM and CDR2 is ANQGSEA. The CDR3 has 13 residues. The CDR3 sequence: CSVQGVNTGELFF. The CDR3 DNA reads as TGCAGCGTTCAGGGTGTTAACACCGGGGAGCTGTTTTTT.

V and J are TRBV5-1 and TRBJ1-1; TRBD1 aligns across 8 bases. This CDR3 has 15 residues. The germline gives CDR1 SGHRS, CDR2 YFSETQ. V gave up 6 bases and J gave up 1 base; unmatched junction bases: 8. CDR3 sequence: CASTPGTGENTEAFF. CDR3 DNA: TGCGCCAGCACACCCGGGACAGGTGAGAACACTGAAGCTTTCTTT.

This clone was counted a few times. The rearrangement joins TRBV2 to TRBJ2-2, with no clear D. Germline loops: CDR1 SNHLY, CDR2 FYNNEI. Trimming removed 4 bases at V and 1 base at J, with 7 bases between. The CDR3 consists of 14 residues. The CDR3 reads CASSVTRNTGELFF. CDR3 DNA: TGTGCCAGCAGTGTAACCAGGAACACCGGGGAGCTGTTTTTT.

This sequence joins TRBV30 and TRBJ2-5; 10 nucleotides agree with TRBD2. After removal of 1 base from V and 5 bases from J, the junction contained 13 bases not matched to a gene. The germline V gene has CDR1 GTSNPN and CDR2 SVGIG (reference sequence). The CDR3 is 17 amino acids. The CDR3 spells CAWSAGMSGGVGETQYF. CDR3 nucleotides: TGTGCCTGGAGTGCGGGGATGAGCGGGGGGGTCGGGGAGACCCAGTACTTC.

V and J are TRBV7-2 and TRBJ2-7; 9 bases map to TRBD1. The CDR3 length is 17 residues. V dropped 6 bases and J dropped 0; count of bases not matched to a gene: 12. Per germline, CDR1 SGHTA and CDR2 FQGNSA. CDR3 amino acids: CASRKGGGTGSSYEQYF. The DNA for the CDR3 is TGTGCCAGCAGGAAAGGGGGGGGGACAGGGAGCTCCTACGAGCAGTACTTC.

This chain joins TRBV6-1 and TRBJ2-5, with 8 bases aligning to TRBD2. Germline CDR1 reads MNHNS; CDR2 reads SASEGT. The CDR3 contains 15 residues. After removal of 2 bases from V and 0 bases from J, the junction contained 2 bases not matched to a gene. The CDR3 protein is CASSEQRGYQETQYF. The CDR3 DNA reads as TGTGCCAGCAGTGAACAGCGGGGGTACCAAGAGACCCAGTACTTC.

This clone appeared a few times. The gene calls are TRBV7-2 and TRBJ2-3, with TRBD2 matching over 8 bases. The CDR3 loop spans 17 amino acids. CDR1 and CDR2 from the germline V gene are SGHTA and FQGNSA. Trimming cost V 5 bases and J 5 bases; bases outside gene matches: 15. The CDR3 is CASSPILAGGAIDTQYF. Here the CDR3 DNA reads TGTGCCAGCAGCCCTATCTTGGCCGGGGGGGCCATAGATACGCAGTATTTT.

The chain recombines TRBV5-1 with TRBJ2-5; possibly TRBD2 for D (5 bases). Germline V lookup: CDR1 SGHRS, CDR2 YFSETQ. Trimming pared 0 bases from V and 5 bases from J, leaving 11 bases between. The CDR3 loop spans 14 amino acids. CDR3 sequence: CASSLVGSVETQYF. In nucleotides, the CDR3 is TGCGCCAGCAGCTTGGTTGGGAGTGTTGAGACCCAGTACTTC.

CDR3 sequence (DNA): TGTGCCAGCAGTGAACAGGTCGGAATTCATCAGCCCCAGCATTTT. Its protein product is CASSEQVGIHQPQHF. The rearrangement uses TRBV2 and TRBJ1-5; no clear D gene. CDR3 length equals 15 residues. CDR1 and CDR2 from the germline V gene are SNHLY and FYNNEI. V lost 2 bases, J lost 5 bases, and 13 bases lay in between.

The V and J genes are TRBV4-3 and TRBJ1-2; D might be TRBD1 (5 bases). The V end was cut by 1 base, the J end by 7 bases, with 10 bases between. Germline V gene sequence: CDR1 LGHNA, CDR2 YSLEER. The CDR3 is 13 amino acids. The CDR3 loop reads CASSQAVQGGYTF. DNA of the CDR3: TGCGCCAGCAGCCAAGCAGTTCAGGGTGGCTACACCTTC.

V usage is TRBV4-3 and J usage is TRBJ2-3; TRBD1 agrees at 7 bases. Per the germline V gene, CDR1 is LGHNA and CDR2 is YSLEER. V lost 4 bases to trimming and J lost 2 bases; unmatched junction nucleotides: 9. CDR3 length equals 16 residues. In DNA form, the CDR3 reads TGCGCCAGCAGCCCGGGACAGCTGATGCTCACAGATACGCAGTATTTT. Translating it yields CASSPGQLMLTDTQYF.

V is TRBV9 and J is TRBJ2-5; D is possibly TRBD1 (5 bases). This CDR3 has 14 residues. The V end lost 0 bases, the J end lost 1 base, and 7 bases lay between the germline ends. Per the germline V gene, CDR1 is SGDLS and CDR2 is YYNGEE. CDR3 residues: CASSVAQGQETQYF. DNA of the CDR3: TGTGCCAGCAGCGTAGCTCAGGGCCAAGAGACCCAGTACTTC. Based on the CDR3 plus reference TRBV9 and TRBJ2-5, the full variable domain is DSGVTQTPKHLITATGQRVTLRCSPRSGDLSVYWYQQSLDQGLQFLIQYYNGEERAKGNILERFSAQQFPDLHSELNLSSLELGDSALYFCASSVAQGQETQYFGPGTRLLVL.

This clone has just one count. The chain is built from TRBV7-8 and TRBJ2-3, with TRBD2 matching over 10 bases. CDR3 size: 15 residues. J was trimmed by 6 bases and V by 6 bases; bases with no gene match: 9. Germline values: CDR1 SGHVS, CDR2 FQNEAQ. The CDR3 DNA sequence: TGTGCCAGCAGTCTAAGCGGGGGGGCAGGGGATACGCAGTATTTT. Translation gives CASSLSGGAGDTQYF.

The chain has TRBV7-6 and TRBJ2-7; 7 nucleotides match TRBD1. Germline V lookup: CDR1 SGHVS, CDR2 FNYEAQ. The CDR3 spans 13 residues. V gave up 4 bases and J gave up 1 base; unmatched junction bases: 1. The CDR3 sequence is CASSWGQSYEQYF. In DNA form, the CDR3 reads TGTGCCAGCAGCTGGGGACAGTCCTACGAGCAGTACTTC.

This clone has more than one count but fewer than ten. The gene calls are TRBV30 and TRBJ2-2; 9 bases are a match to TRBD1. V shed 3 bases and J 5 bases; nucleotides not matched to a gene: 4. The CDR3 extends over 14 amino acids. Germline assignment: CDR1 GTSNPN and CDR2 SVGIG (reference sequence). The CDR3 loop reads CAWRGDRGTGELFF. The CDR3 DNA reads as TGTGCCTGGAGGGGCGACAGGGGGACCGGGGAGCTGTTTTTT. The variable domain in full, with the rest retrieved from reference TRBV30 and TRBJ2-2, is SQTIHQWPATLVQPVGSPLSLECTVEGTSNPNLYWYRQAAGRGLQLLFYSVGIGQISSEVPQNLSASRPQDRQFILSSKKLLLSDSGFYLCAWRGDRGTGELFFGEGSRLTVL.

The chain joins TRBV27 to TRBJ2-7, with TRBD1 identical over 8 bases. J lost 5 bases, V lost 6 bases, and 6 bases had no gene match. The CDR3 has 13 amino acids. Germline CDR1 MNHEY, CDR2 SMNVEV (reference sequence). CDR3 in amino acids: CASSYSGGNEQYF. The CDR3 DNA sequence: TGTGCCAGCAGCTATTCAGGGGGCAACGAGCAGTACTTC.